These 18 T cell receptor beta chains came from one sample sequenced in a study of T cell responses to AZD1222 COVID-19 vaccine (dated by TCRdb to the early 2020s). The label giving this sample's time point can be read as: baseline before first vaccination. Library preparation used the immunoSEQ multiplex PCR assay. The immuneACCESS repertoire file appears here via TCRdb, limited to in-frame rearrangements. These files lack a portion of the clones; in checked studies, under half of the deficit traces to unresolved V genes, and the cause of the others is not known. For this sample there are approximately 100,000 clones; 70% to 90% appear just once. Of the sample, 16% falls within the top ten clones. The sample consisted of peripheral blood, taken on day 0 of AZD1222 vaccination. These receptors all stem from an adult in good health.

The rearrangement links TRBV7-8 to TRBJ1-5, with a weak D call TRBD1 (5 bases). This CDR3 contains 15 residues. CDR1 SGHVS and CDR2 FQNEAQ come from the germline V gene. V was cut by 0 bases and J by 1 base, with 7 bases left in between. CDR3 DNA sequence: TGTGCCAGCAGCTTAGCGTACAGGAGCAATCAGCCCCAGCATTTT. Residues: CASSLAYRSNQPQHF.

The chain has TRBV7-9 and TRBJ1-2, with 7 bases that match TRBD1. V was pared by 7 bases and J by 2 bases, with 10 bases of the junction left unmatched. The CDR3 consists of 15 residues. From germline, CDR1 is SEHNR and CDR2 FQNEAQ (reference sequence). The DNA for the CDR3 is TGTGCCAGCAACCCCGACAGGGTAGAAAACTATGGCTACACCTTC. As protein: CASNPDRVENYGYTF.

The rearrangement joins TRBV5-1 to TRBJ1-4; TRBD1 matches 7 bases. Germline CDR1 reads SGHRS; CDR2 reads YFSETQ. This CDR3 region has 15 residues. The V and J ends lost 4 bases and 7 bases, in that order; junction bases with no gene match: 10. The CDR3 coding sequence is TGCGCCAGCAGCATTCAACAGGGGTTGGCTGAAAAACTGTTTTTT. Residues: CASSIQQGLAEKLFF.

The CDR3 DNA sequence: TGCAGCGGACAGGGGACCCCCCCCACTGAAGCTTTCTTT. Protein: CSGQGTPPTEAFF. The chain has TRBV29-1 and TRBJ1-1; 8 nucleotides agree with TRBD1. J gave up 4 bases and V 7 bases, and 8 bases lay outside the gene matches. This CDR3 is 13 amino acids long. The germline gives CDR1 SQVTM, CDR2 ANQGSEA.

The rearrangement uses TRBV15 and TRBJ2-7; 12 nucleotides line up with TRBD1. Unmatched junction bases numbered 13, after V lost 4 bases and J lost 6 bases. The CDR3 totals 17 residues. Germline assignment: CDR1 LNHNV and CDR2 YYDKDF (reference sequence). CDR3 region: CATSMGGQGAASGEQYF. The CDR3 DNA is TGTGCCACCAGCATGGGGGGACAGGGGGCTGCCTCCGGCGAGCAGTACTTC.

This rearrangement joins TRBV9 to TRBJ1-1; possibly TRBD1 for D (5 bases). CDR3 length: 13 amino acids. The germline V gene has CDR1 SGDLS and CDR2 YYNGEE. The germline V and J ends were trimmed by 4 bases and 5 bases, with 12 bases remaining between them. The CDR3 coding sequence is TGTGCCAGCAGCCTGGGGGGAGGGACTGAAGCTTTCTTT. It is translated as CASSLGGGTEAFF.

This rearrangement joins TRBV29-1 to TRBJ2-1, with 8 bases identical to TRBD2. CDR3 length equals 13 residues. CDR1 and CDR2 from the germline V gene are SQVTM and ANQGSEA. V trimming: 6 bases; J trimming: 8 bases; junction bases outside the gene matches: 9. The CDR3 DNA is TGCAGCGTCGGGGGGGTACTGCAAGATGAGCAGTTCTTC. This sequence encodes CSVGGVLQDEQFF.

This rearrangement joins TRBV3-1 (or the pseudogene TRBV3-2) to TRBJ2-5; 9 bases match TRBD2. Trimming took 5 bases from V and 4 from J; bases not matched to a gene: 29. The germline V gene encodes CDR1 LGHDT and CDR2 YNNKEL (reference sequence). This CDR3 region has 22 residues. The CDR3 DNA sequence: TGTGCCAGCAGCACTTCCCCCCGGGGGCCTCGCGGGGGGGATTACCTGGGAGAGACCCAGTACTTC. This codes for CASSTSPRGPRGGDYLGETQYF.

The rearrangement uses TRBV7-9 and TRBJ1-1, with 7 bases matching TRBD1. V shed 1 base, J shed 0 bases, and the junction held 8 bases outside the gene matches. The CDR3 has 17 residues. Germline loops: CDR1 SEHNR, CDR2 FQNEAQ (reference sequence). CDR3 coding DNA: TGTGCCAGCAGCTTAGTGCTTGACAGGGCCATGAACACTGAAGCTTTCTTT. As protein: CASSLVLDRAMNTEAFF.

The chain joins TRBV3-1 (or the pseudogene TRBV3-2) to TRBJ1-2; D possibly corresponds to TRBD1 (5 bases). The CDR3 covers 14 residues. Germline-derived CDR1 and CDR2 are LGHDT and YNNKEL (reference sequence). Trimming took off 4 bases at V and 5 bases at J, with 14 bases between the two ends. CDR3 sequence: CASSPRRDYYGYTF. The CDR3 coding sequence is TGTGCCAGCAGCCCGAGACGGGACTATTATGGCTACACCTTC.

The chain combines TRBV14 with TRBJ2-3; the D is unclear. Trimming removed 5 bases at V and 2 bases at J, with 2 bases between. Germline CDR1 reads SGHDN; CDR2 reads FVKESK. CDR3 size: 11 residues. Written as DNA, the CDR3 is TGTGCCAGCAGCTACACAGATACGCAGTATTTT. Amino acid sequence: CASSYTDTQYF. The full variable domain, in which reference TRBV14 and TRBJ2-3 provide the parts outside the CDR3, is EAGVTQFPSHSVIEKGQTVTLRCDPISGHDNLYWYRRVMGKEIKFLLHFVKESKQDESGMPNNRFLAERTGGTYSTLKVQPAELEDSGVYFCASSYTDTQYFGPGTRLTVL.

This chain links TRBV28 with TRBJ1-5; D not resolved. Per germline, CDR1 MDHEN and CDR2 SYDVKM. The CDR3 runs 13 residues. Trimming removed 3 bases at V and 0 bases at J, with 3 bases between. Written as DNA, the CDR3 is TGTGCCAGCAGTTTGGATAGCAATCAGCCCCAGCATTTT. It translates to CASSLDSNQPQHF.

The chain uses TRBV28 and TRBJ2-1; D might be TRBD2 (6 bases). CDR1 and CDR2 (germline): MDHEN, SYDVKM. The CDR3 extends over 16 amino acids. V dropped 6 bases and J dropped 6 bases, with 21 bases sitting between them. This CDR3 is CASSPAAAGRTNEQFF. DNA of the CDR3: TGTGCCAGCAGCCCCGCAGCGGCGGGGAGGACCAATGAGCAGTTCTTC.

The V gene is TRBV6-5, the J gene TRBJ1-6; 7 nucleotides agree with TRBD1. The V gene's germline CDR1 is MNHEY and CDR2 SVGAGI. There are 15 residues in the CDR3. With V trimmed by 5 bases and J by 9 bases, 10 bases remained unmatched. The CDR3 DNA reads as TGTGCCAGCAGTCCCCCGGGCAGGGGGTTTTCACCCCTCCACTTT. It yields the protein CASSPPGRGFSPLHF.

The rearrangement links TRBV7-9 to TRBJ2-7; 7 bases align to TRBD2. The V segment lost 4 bases and the J segment 4 bases; nucleotides outside the gene matches: 10. This CDR3 has 15 amino acids. Germline V CDR1 and CDR2: SEHNR, FQNEAQ (reference sequence). CDR3 sequence reads: CASSSRLAPTYEQYF. CDR3 DNA sequence: TGTGCCAGCAGCTCCCGACTAGCCCCAACGTACGAGCAGTACTTC.

The chain has TRBV5-1 and TRBJ2-2; D is undetermined. Germline CDR1 and CDR2: SGHRS and YFSETQ. This CDR3 region has 15 residues. Trimming cost V 5 bases and J 5 bases, with 16 bases left between them. CDR3 in amino acids: CASRVETAFTGELFF. CDR3 nucleotides: TGCGCCAGCAGAGTCGAGACTGCGTTTACCGGGGAGCTGTTTTTT.

V gene TRBV7-2 combines with J gene TRBJ1-5; the match to TRBD1 covers 8 bases. V dropped 3 bases and J dropped 5; count of bases not matched to a gene: 6. The CDR3 is made up of 15 amino acids. Looked up from germline, CDR1 is SGHTA and CDR2 is FQGNSA. Here the CDR3 reads CASSLNGQGYQPQHF. CDR3 bases: TGTGCCAGCAGCTTGAACGGACAGGGTTATCAGCCCCAGCATTTT. Full variable domain (rest looked up from reference TRBV7-2 and TRBJ1-5): GAGVSQSPSNKVTEKGKDVELRCDPISGHTALYWYRQSLGQGLEFLIYFQGNSAPDKSGLPSDRFSAERTGGSVSTLTIQRTQQEDSAVYLCASSLNGQGYQPQHFGDGTRLSIL.

This chain uses TRBV6-5 with TRBJ1-1, with 7 bases that match TRBD1. The CDR3 length is 15 residues. The J segment lost 1 base and the V segment lost 8 bases, leaving 10 bases of the junction unmatched. Germline lookup yields CDR1 MNHEY and CDR2 SVGAGI. The CDR3 loop is CASGSTGSSNTEAFF. The CDR3 DNA reads as TGTGCCAGCGGCTCGACAGGGTCCTCGAACACTGAAGCTTTCTTT.